This T cell receptor (beta chain) appears in the sequencing data of a study of shared clonotypes between healthy human individuals. V shed 4 bases and J 11 bases; nucleotides not matched to a gene: 15. This CDR3 comprises 16 residues. CDR1 and CDR2 (germline): SGHRS, YFSETQ. Researchers partitioned CD4+ cells into CD45RA+ naive and CD45RA-negative memory subsets. The genomic DNA of each subset was split evenly across several immunoSEQ plates. Generated by immunoSEQ multiplex PCR, the TCRdb table keeps only in-frame clones and is missing some. The sample carries about 1 million clones, approximately 76% recorded once.

This TCR was sampled from a man aged 18 to 35 in good health. The rearrangement uses TRBV5-1 and TRBJ1-6; 7 bases line up with TRBD1. Sequenced material: memory CD4+ T cells sorted from blood. Subset specified: CD45RA-negative fraction. CDR3 in amino acids: CASSPSDWTGTAPLHF. CDR3 DNA sequence: TGCGCCAGCAGCCCCTCCGACTGGACAGGAACGGCACCCCTCCACTTT.